This entry lists 23 T cell receptor beta chains sequenced from one sample in a study of T cell responses to AZD1222 COVID-19 vaccine. Using immunoSEQ multiplex PCR, the repertoire was profiled, and TCRdb retains in-frame clones only, with some absent. The sample has about 120,000 clones, around 87% seen once; the top ten hold around 2.6%. The source was peripheral blood, collected 28 days after the second AZD1222 dose. Receptors originate from an adult who received the AZD1222 COVID-19 vaccine.

This clone was seen a single time. The V and J genes are TRBV3-1 (or the pseudogene TRBV3-2) and TRBJ2-7; 7 positions match TRBD1. The CDR3 is 14 amino acids. Germline assignment: CDR1 LGHDT and CDR2 YNNKEL (reference sequence). The J segment lost 5 bases and the V segment lost 4 bases, leaving 8 bases of the junction unmatched. CDR3 sequence (DNA): TGTGCCAGCAGCCCCCGACAGGGAATACACGAGCAGTACTTC. Protein: CASSPRQGIHEQYF.

This clone was detected a few times. This sequence joins TRBV28 and TRBJ1-2; D possibly corresponds to TRBD1 (6 bases). This CDR3 has 13 amino acids. V lost 2 bases to trimming and J lost 5 bases, with 9 bases between them. CDR1 and CDR2 (germline): MDHEN, SYDVKM. The CDR3 sequence: CASSLGGGYGYTF. CDR3 bases: TGTGCCAGCAGTTTAGGGGGCGGATATGGCTACACCTTC.

This sequence joins TRBV7-2 and TRBJ1-5; possibly TRBD1 for D (5 bases). Germline lookup yields CDR1 SGHTA and CDR2 FQGNSA. V lost 5 bases and J lost 0, with 11 bases in between. The CDR3 loop spans 15 amino acids. The CDR3 spells CASSVGPISNQPQHF. The CDR3 DNA follows: TGTGCCAGCAGCGTGGGACCGATTAGCAATCAGCCCCAGCATTTT.

In DNA form, the CDR3 reads TGTGCCAGCAGCACCAACAGTGGCGGGGGGAGCACAGATACGCAGTATTTT. Its protein product is CASSTNSGGGSTDTQYF. The chain links TRBV7-8 to TRBJ2-3; 8 bases are shared with TRBD2. CDR3 length: 17 amino acids. The germline V gene has CDR1 SGHVS and CDR2 FQNEAQ. The junction had 10 bases not matched to a gene; V was cut back by 5 bases and J by 0 bases.

A remark on this clone: A read error may produce the germline difference seen at one junction end. J is TRBJ2-7 and V is TRBV5-4; the D gene is possibly TRBD2 (5 bases). Germline V gene sequence: CDR1 SGHNT, CDR2 YYREEE (reference sequence). CDR3 size: 14 residues. CDR3 sequence reads: CASSLWASSNEQYF. The CDR3 DNA sequence: TGTGCCAGCAGCCTGTGGGCTAGCTCCAACGAGCAGTACTTC. The full variable domain, rest sourced from reference TRBV5-4 and TRBJ2-7, is ETGVTQSPTHLIKTRGQQVTLRCSSQSGHNTVSWYQQALGQGPQFIFQYYREEENGRGNFPPRFSGLQFPNYSSELNVNALELDDSALYLCASSLWASSNEQYFGPGTRLTVT.

Here the CDR3 reads CASSPPGGRNYGYTF. CDR3 coding DNA: TGTGCCAGCAGTCCACCGGGGGGCAGGAACTATGGCTACACCTTC. The chain is built from TRBV7-2 and TRBJ1-2; possible D gene TRBD1, 6 bases. V shed 6 bases and J shed 2 bases, with 16 bases lying between them. The CDR3 is 15 amino acids. From germline, CDR1 is SGHTA and CDR2 FQGNSA.

V gene TRBV2 combines with J gene TRBJ2-3; 10 bases match TRBD2. The J segment lost 2 bases and the V segment lost 6 bases, leaving 8 bases of the junction unmatched. The CDR3 loop spans 16 amino acids. Germline CDR1 and CDR2: SNHLY and FYNNEI. The CDR3 region is CASSGRTSGTTDTQYF. DNA for the CDR3: TGTGCCAGCAGCGGTAGGACTAGCGGAACCACAGATACGCAGTATTTT.

The chain recombines TRBV28 with TRBJ2-7, with a tentative D call TRBD2 (5 bases). Trimming stripped 7 bases from V and 3 bases from J, with 16 bases between. The germline V gene encodes CDR1 MDHEN and CDR2 SYDVKM. The CDR3 sequence is 14 residues long. CDR3 residues: CASTPDGKFYEQYF. The DNA for the CDR3 is TGTGCCAGCACCCCAGACGGGAAGTTCTACGAGCAGTACTTC.

Comment on this clone: Within the sample, other DNA sequences also encode this same CDR3. J is TRBJ2-5 and V is TRBV18; D unresolved. CDR1 and CDR2 from the germline V gene are KGHSH and LQKENI. V was cut by 3 bases and J by 2 bases, with 7 bases left in between. The CDR3 spans 13 residues. CDR3 residues: CASSPTLQETQYF. The CDR3 DNA reads TGTGCCAGCTCACCCACACTTCAAGAGACCCAGTACTTC.

Here the CDR3 DNA reads TGTGCCAGTGAAAAAGGAGAGGGGTCCACTGAAGCTTTCTTT. It specifies CASEKGEGSTEAFF. V gene TRBV19 combines with J gene TRBJ1-1, with TRBD1 as a possible D gene (5 bases). V was shortened by 8 bases and J by 4 bases, with 17 bases between the two germline ends. The CDR3 contains 14 residues. The germline V gene has CDR1 LNHDA and CDR2 SQIVND (reference sequence).

This clone was picked up one time. The rearrangement joins TRBV7-8 to TRBJ2-1; D may be TRBD2 (5 bases). Germline CDR1 is SGHVS and CDR2 is FQNEAQ. Trimming took off 0 bases at V and 1 base at J, with 10 bases between the two ends. The CDR3 extends over 16 amino acids. The CDR3 here is CASSLAEDLSYNEQFF. The DNA for the CDR3 is TGTGCCAGCAGCTTAGCGGAGGACCTTTCCTACAATGAGCAGTTCTTC.

In this sample, this clone turned up once. This chain uses TRBV20-1 with TRBJ1-1, with D possibly TRBD1 on 6 matching bases. Looked up from germline, CDR1 is DFQATT and CDR2 is SNEGSKA (reference sequence). Trimming left V 3 bases short and J 2 bases short, with 13 bases between. The CDR3 covers 14 residues. The CDR3 nucleotides are TGCAGTGCTAGTGGGGGGCGCGGAAACACTGAAGCTTTCTTT. This gives the protein CSASGGRGNTEAFF.

This rearrangement joins TRBV11-3 to TRBJ2-4; D unresolved. There are 14 residues in the CDR3. The V end lost 5 bases, the J end lost 0 bases, and 8 bases lay between the germline ends. The germline V gene encodes CDR1 SGHNT and CDR2 YENEEA. The CDR3 region is CASSASLAKNIQYF. CDR3 DNA sequence: TGTGCCAGCAGCGCCTCACTAGCCAAAAACATTCAGTACTTC. Using reference TRBV11-3 and TRBJ2-4 for the parts outside the CDR3, the full variable domain is EAGVVQSPRYKIIEKKQPVAFWCNPISGHNTLYWYLQNLGQGPELLIRYENEEAVDDSQLPKDRFSAERLKGVDSTLKIQPAELGDSAVYLCASSASLAKNIQYFGAGTRLSVL.

The V call is TRBV6-4, the J call TRBJ1-2, with TRBD1 identical over 9 bases. The ends lost 2 bases at V and 4 bases at J; junction bases unmatched: 5. This CDR3 has 15 amino acids. CDR1 and CDR2 from the germline V gene are MRHNA and SNTAGT. For the CDR3, the DNA is TGTGCCAGCAGTGACGGGGGACAGGGATCCTATGGCTACACCTTC. This gives the protein CASSDGGQGSYGYTF.

The rearrangement links TRBV5-1 to TRBJ2-7, with D tentatively TRBD1 (5 bases). V was pared by 4 bases and J by 4 bases, with 24 bases between. This CDR3 comprises 17 residues. Germline V gene lookup returns CDR1 SGHRS and CDR2 YFSETQ. CDR3 protein: CASSPRQPGERLYEQYF. The CDR3 coding sequence is TGCGCCAGCAGCCCCAGACAGCCGGGCGAACGACTTTACGAGCAGTACTTC.

The rearrangement links TRBV7-9 to TRBJ2-1; 9 nucleotides agree with TRBD1. V trimming: 5 bases; J trimming: 10 bases; junction bases outside the gene matches: 6. The CDR3 contains 13 residues. CDR1 is SEHNR, CDR2 FQNEAQ, per germline (reference sequence). CDR3 coding DNA: TGTGCCAGCAGCACCACAGGGGGCGGGGAGCAGTTCTTC. It codes for CASSTTGGGEQFF.

V usage is TRBV19 and J usage is TRBJ2-5; possible D gene TRBD1, 7 bases. The CDR3 is 14 amino acids. Germline CDR1 LNHDA, CDR2 SQIVND (reference sequence). The germline V and J ends were trimmed by 5 bases and 6 bases, with 16 bases remaining between them. CDR3 protein: CASSSQGGEKTQYF. The CDR3 nucleotides are TGTGCCAGTAGTTCCCAGGGGGGCGAAAAGACCCAGTACTTC. The variable domain in full, completed from reference TRBV19 and TRBJ2-5, reads DGGITQSPKYLFRKEGQNVTLSCEQNLNHDAMYWYRQDPGQGLRLIYYSQIVNDFQKGDIAEGYSVSREKKESFPLTVTSAQKNPTAFYLCASSSQGGEKTQYFGPGTRLLVL.

The CDR3 loop reads CASRSLRGEQYF. CDR3 nucleotides: TGCGCCAGCAGGTCCCTCAGAGGCGAGCAGTACTTC. This sequence joins TRBV10-1 and TRBJ2-7, with no clear D. V was clipped by 6 bases and J by 6 bases, with 12 bases between them. Germline V gene sequence: CDR1 WNHNN, CDR2 SYGVQD (reference sequence). CDR3 length equals 12 residues.

V usage is TRBV6-5 and J usage is TRBJ1-1; D is possibly TRBD1 (5 bases). CDR3 length equals 16 residues. Germline loops: CDR1 MNHEY, CDR2 SVGAGI. V was cut by 2 bases and J by 4 bases, with 17 bases left in between. The CDR3 DNA follows: TGTGCCAGCAGTTACACCCGCCCGGGGGTGAGCACTGAAGCTTTCTTT. It translates to CASSYTRPGVSTEAFF.

The V and J genes are TRBV18 and TRBJ1-2; D unresolved. This CDR3 is built from 13 residues. From germline, CDR1 is KGHSH and CDR2 LQKENI. Trimming pared 3 bases from V and 5 bases from J, leaving 10 bases between. The CDR3 nucleotides read TGTGCCAGCTCACCGATAGAGTTATATGGCTACACCTTC. Protein product: CASSPIELYGYTF. Combining the CDR3 with reference TRBV18 and TRBJ1-2 gives the whole variable domain NAGVMQNPRHLVRRRGQEARLRCSPMKGHSHVYWYRQLPEEGLKFMVYLQKENIIDESGMPKERFSAEFPKEGPSILRIQQVVRGDSAAYFCASSPIELYGYTFGSGTRLTVV.

There are a few counts of this clone. The genes are TRBV7-2 and TRBJ2-7; D might be TRBD1 (5 bases). In germline, CDR1 is SGHTA, CDR2 FQGNSA. V lost 1 base and J 0 bases, leaving 13 bases between the germline ends. The CDR3 is made up of 16 amino acids. The CDR3 reads CASSLVRTPSSYEQYF. As DNA, the CDR3 is TGTGCCAGCAGCTTAGTTCGGACACCAAGCTCCTACGAGCAGTACTTC.

This chain connects TRBV11-3 to TRBJ2-1; D remains ambiguous. Germline loops: CDR1 SGHNT, CDR2 YENEEA. V gave up 5 bases and J gave up 9 bases, with 17 bases separating them. The CDR3 runs to 14 residues. CDR3 amino acids: CASSLGPRLGEQFF. The CDR3, as DNA: TGTGCCAGCAGCCTTGGACCGCGGCTGGGTGAGCAGTTCTTC.

This chain uses TRBV6-5 with TRBJ2-7; D assignment may be TRBD1 or TRBD2 (5 bases each). Germline-derived CDR1 and CDR2 are MNHEY and SVGAGI. CDR3 size: 13 residues. Between the trimmed V and J ends, which lost 6 bases and 2 bases, there was a span of 11 bases. Here the CDR3 DNA reads TGTGCCAGCAGCTATAGGGGACCCTACGAGCAGTACTTC. Translated: CASSYRGPYEQYF.